In its sample, the clone carrying this T cell receptor beta chain was seen once. Antigen unknown. These data belong to a study of regulatory T cells. The primer mix had 52 TRBV and 13 TRBJ primers. Profiled with immunoSEQ multiplex PCR; TCRdb holds only in-frame clones, not every one. The data contain over 25,000 clones, approximately 93% of them singletons. CDR1 is MDHEN, CDR2 SYDVKM, per germline. The CDR3 contains 17 residues. Between the trimmed V and J ends, which lost 5 bases and 2 bases, there was a span of 18 bases. Study observations and caveats: In CD3G-deficient patients, conventional CD4+ T cells were enriched for hydrophobic CDR3 residues at positions 6 and 7.

The sequence was collected from a child aged 2 to 10 with CD3G deficiency. The chain uses TRBV28 and TRBJ1-4; weak D call: TRBD1 (5 bases). The sequenced sample consisted of conventional CD4+ T cells sorted from blood. CDR3 in DNA: TGTGCCAGCAGTACCCGCCGTCTTGGGGGTACTAATGAAAAACTGTTTTTT. This encodes CASSTRRLGGTNEKLFF.